The 21 T cell receptor beta chains below come from one sample, sequenced in a study of Graves' ophthalmopathy and Graves' hyperthyroidism. RNA transcripts were the source from which TCR beta CDR3 regions were amplified. Second-round multiplex PCR came after a first-round RT-PCR that employed HTBI primers. TCRdb reprocessed the multiplex PCR reads with MiXCR, giving one entry per CDR3 protein. The sample has about 480,000 distinct CDR3 sequences, approximately 15% seen once. The sequencing input was blood. The receptors were gathered from a woman between 25 and 40 years old with Graves' ophthalmopathy.

This clonotype showed up many times. The chain uses TRBV27 and TRBJ1-2; TRBD1 aligns across 9 bases. Per the germline V gene, CDR1 is MNHEY and CDR2 is SMNVEV (reference sequence). Germline trimming cut 6 bases from V and 8 bases from J; bases unmatched to any gene: 7. The CDR3 extends over 13 amino acids. For the CDR3, the DNA is TGTGCCAGCAGCATGGGACAGGGCGGGGGCTACACCTTC. Translating gives CASSMGQGGGYTF.

This clonotype has at least ten counts. The chain uses TRBV2 and TRBJ2-2, with D uncertain. Trimming stripped 4 bases from V and 1 base from J, with 4 bases between. The germline CDR1 and CDR2 sequences are SNHLY and FYNNEI. This CDR3 has 13 amino acids. The CDR3 region is CASSVQNTGELFF. CDR3 DNA sequence: TGTGCCAGCAGTGTCCAGAACACCGGGGAGCTGTTTTTT.

This clonotype was recorded many times. This chain joins TRBV6-5 and TRBJ2-7, with 10 bases aligning to TRBD2. V was pared by 7 bases and J by 0 bases, with 6 bases of the junction left unmatched. The CDR3 consists of 15 residues. The germline V gene has CDR1 MNHEY and CDR2 SVGAGI. This chain's CDR3 is CASIAGGSSSYEQYF. The CDR3 region has the DNA TGTGCCAGCATAGCGGGGGGATCAAGCTCCTACGAGCAGTACTTC.

In this sample, this clonotype turned up many times. CDR3 loop: CASSKTSGVQETQYF. The CDR3 DNA is TGTGCCAGCAGCAAGACTAGCGGGGTTCAAGAGACCCAGTACTTC. The rearrangement uses TRBV7-3 and TRBJ2-5; 11 bases line up with TRBD2. CDR1 SGHTA and CDR2 FQGTGA come from the germline V gene. The CDR3 loop spans 15 amino acids. With V trimmed by 5 bases and J by 2 bases, 4 bases remained unmatched.

There are many counts of this clonotype. The chain couples TRBV7-3 to TRBJ2-7; no reliable D call. Trimming removed 1 base at V and 4 bases at J, with 8 bases between. This CDR3 region has 13 residues. In germline, CDR1 is SGHTA, CDR2 FQGTGA. The CDR3 reads CASSLRENYEQYF. CDR3 DNA sequence: TGTGCCAGCAGCTTAAGGGAAAATTACGAGCAGTACTTC.

As regards this clonotype: The final CDR3 position lacks the conserved phenylalanine or tryptophan, pointing to a likely read error. This chain joins TRBV20-1 and TRBJ2-7; D is perhaps TRBD2 (5 bases). The CDR3 length is 15 residues. Trimming removed 0 bases at V and 0 bases at J, with 12 bases between. In germline, CDR1 is DFQATT, CDR2 SNEGSKA (reference sequence). Written as DNA, the CDR3 is TGCAGTGCTAGAGATGCGGGCTCCCCCTCCTACGAGCAGTACGAC. Translating it yields CSARDAGSPSYEQYD.

The table lists this clonotype with many counts. V gene TRBV12-3 or TRBV12-4 combines with J gene TRBJ1-1, with 10 bases identical to TRBD1. V was pared by 6 bases and J by 7 bases, with 8 bases of the junction left unmatched. This CDR3 is built from 14 residues. CDR3 sequence (DNA): TGTGCCAGCAGGATGGGACAGGGGATTAGTGAAGCTTTCTTT. It specifies CASRMGQGISEAFF.

The table lists this clonotype with many counts. This sequence joins TRBV6-5 and TRBJ1-1; D not resolved. Deletions cut 4 bases from V and 0 bases from J, with 15 bases between. Germline V gene sequence: CDR1 MNHEY, CDR2 SVGAGI. This CDR3 contains 16 residues. The CDR3 spells CASSSKPGAMNTEAFF. The CDR3 DNA reads TGTGCCAGCAGTTCTAAGCCGGGAGCCATGAACACTGAAGCTTTCTTT.

This clonotype showed up many times. For the CDR3, the DNA is TGTGCCAGCAGTTTAGGTCGGGCAGAGCTGTTTTTT. This sequence encodes CASSLGRAELFF. The J gene is TRBJ2-2, the V gene TRBV12-3 or TRBV12-4; D unresolved. CDR3 length: 12 residues. V gave up 1 base and J gave up 11 bases, with 8 bases separating them.

This clonotype was detected ten times or more. The rearrangement joins TRBV2 to TRBJ2-5, with a tentative D call TRBD2 (6 bases). CDR3 length: 13 amino acids. V shed 7 bases and J shed 5 bases, with 14 bases lying between them. The V gene's germline CDR1 is SNHLY and CDR2 FYNNEI. DNA for the CDR3: TGTGCCAGCAATCGGGGGAGAGGGGAGACCCAGTACTTC. It is translated as CASNRGRGETQYF.

This clonotype was seen repeatedly, ten times or more. The genes are TRBV28 and TRBJ1-1; TRBD1 might be the D (5 bases). Germline V gene lookup returns CDR1 MDHEN and CDR2 SYDVKM. V was pared by 6 bases and J by 4 bases, with 18 bases between. The CDR3 has 15 residues. DNA for the CDR3: TGTGCCAGCAGCCTCGAGACAGCGGAGGTCACTGAAGCTTTCTTT. It yields the protein CASSLETAEVTEAFF.

This chain uses TRBV4-2 with TRBJ1-5; no firm D call. The CDR3 has 17 residues. Germline-derived CDR1 and CDR2 are LGHNA and YNFKEQ. Between the trimmed V and J ends, which lost 0 bases and 1 base, there was a span of 13 bases. CDR3 in DNA: TGTGCCAGCAGCCAAGATCCGGCGGACCTAAGCAATCAGCCCCAGCATTTT. It is translated as CASSQDPADLSNQPQHF.

This clonotype was seen many times. CDR3 bases: TGTGCCAGCAGTGACTTGACCTATAATTCACCCCTCCACTTT. Its translation is CASSDLTYNSPLHF. The chain links TRBV6-1 to TRBJ1-6; D is uncertain. With 3 bases removed from V and 2 bases from J, the gap between germline ends came to 5 bases. The germline V gene encodes CDR1 MNHNS and CDR2 SASEGT. The CDR3 covers 14 residues.

This clonotype was seen many times. This sequence joins TRBV10-1 and TRBJ1-1, with D uncertain. This CDR3 has 13 residues. V lost 3 bases and J 0 bases, leaving 5 bases between the germline ends. From germline, CDR1 is WNHNN and CDR2 SYGVQD (reference sequence). CDR3 in amino acids: CASSEHLNTEAFF. Written as DNA, the CDR3 is TGCGCCAGCAGTGAACATTTGAACACTGAAGCTTTCTTT.

This clonotype has a count of ten or more. The chain links TRBV20-1 to TRBJ2-7; TRBD2 matches at 11 bases. Germline V gene data show CDR1 as DFQATT and CDR2 as SNEGSKA (reference sequence). V lost 3 bases and J lost 3; bases outside the gene matches: 7. This CDR3 is 15 amino acids long. DNA of the CDR3: TGCAGTGCTAGCCCTAGCGGGAGGATCTACTACGAGCAGTACTTC. Translation gives CSASPSGRIYYEQYF.

This clonotype was observed a few times. This chain links TRBV5-1 with TRBJ2-7; D perhaps matches TRBD2 (5 bases). V was shortened by 1 base and J by 3 bases, with 11 bases between the two germline ends. Germline V gene lookup returns CDR1 SGHRS and CDR2 YFSETQ. The CDR3 is 14 residues long. The CDR3 spells CASSLSYSDYEQYF. CDR3 in DNA: TGCGCCAGCAGCTTGTCCTATAGCGACTACGAGCAGTACTTC.

This clonotype showed up many times. The chain combines TRBV19 with TRBJ1-5; 7 bases match TRBD1. Germline V lookup: CDR1 LNHDA, CDR2 SQIVND (reference sequence). This CDR3 region has 15 residues. V gave up 7 bases and J gave up 0 bases; unmatched junction bases: 6. The CDR3 bases are TGTGCCAGTACGTCGCAGGGGGTTAGCAATCAGCCCCAGCATTTT. Translated, it gives CASTSQGVSNQPQHF.

At least ten counts were recorded for this clonotype. V gene TRBV27 combines with J gene TRBJ1-2, with D unresolved. The V and J ends lost 5 bases and 4 bases respectively, with 14 bases between them. The CDR3 has 14 residues. Looked up from germline, CDR1 is MNHEY and CDR2 is SMNVEV (reference sequence). CDR3 residues: CASSLNTASYGYTF. For the CDR3, the DNA is TGTGCCAGCAGTCTAAACACTGCAAGCTATGGCTACACCTTC.

This clonotype was picked up many times. The chain is built from TRBV7-9 and TRBJ2-7; unclear D gene. Germline V lookup: CDR1 SEHNR, CDR2 FQNEAQ (reference sequence). Trimming cost V 5 bases and J 0 bases, with 8 bases left between them. This CDR3 is built from 13 residues. The CDR3 loop is CASSPATSYEQYF. CDR3 DNA sequence: TGTGCCAGCAGCCCCGCCACCTCCTACGAGCAGTACTTC.

This clonotype came up many times. This chain joins TRBV2 and TRBJ2-5; 8 nucleotides match TRBD2. V lost 3 bases, J lost 5 bases, and 5 bases stayed unmatched. The CDR3 consists of 14 residues. Germline-derived CDR1 and CDR2 are SNHLY and FYNNEI. The CDR3 region has the DNA TGTGCCAGCAGTGAGACAGCGGGGGCGGAGACCCAGTACTTC. Amino acids: CASSETAGAETQYF.

Many counts were recorded for this clonotype. The rearrangement links TRBV6-1 to TRBJ2-7; 8 bases agree with TRBD2. The CDR3 consists of 15 residues. Germline-derived CDR1 and CDR2 are MNHNS and SASEGT. The trim removed 3 bases at V and 5 bases at J, leaving 9 bases unmatched. CDR3 nucleotides: TGTGCCAGCAGTGAGGAGGCTAGCGGGTCTCACGAGCAGTACTTC. Translated: CASSEEASGSHEQYF.